This entry lists 31 T cell receptor beta chains sequenced from one sample in a study of blood T cell repertoires in COVID-19. Clones were sequenced by immunoSEQ multiplex PCR, and TCRdb holds only the in-frame ones, with some missing. The sample lists 50,000 or so clones, 86% occurring once. Sequencing was carried out using peripheral blood. The receptor set was obtained from a man aged 70 or older with acute or convalescent COVID-19.

This clone has only one observation. The chain is built from TRBV4-1 and TRBJ1-6; 8 nucleotides match TRBD1. Per germline, CDR1 MGHRA and CDR2 YSYEKL. The CDR3 contains 15 residues. V shed 4 bases, J shed 10 bases, and the junction held 9 bases outside the gene matches. The CDR3 loop reads CASSPRTGQGSPLHF. The CDR3 nucleotides are TGCGCCAGCAGCCCCCGGACAGGGCAGGGGTCACCCCTCCACTTT.

The rearrangement links TRBV7-9 to TRBJ2-3, with 7 bases lining up with TRBD2. With V trimmed by 5 bases and J by 2 bases, 16 bases remained unmatched. This CDR3 spans 18 amino acids. CDR1 is SEHNR, CDR2 FQNEAQ, per germline (reference sequence). The CDR3 sequence: CASSQYDSGWGSTDTQYF. The CDR3 nucleotides are TGTGCCAGCAGCCAGTACGATAGCGGGTGGGGTTCCACAGATACGCAGTATTTT.

V gene TRBV11-2 combines with J gene TRBJ2-3, with a weak D call TRBD2 (6 bases). Trimming took 5 bases from V and 2 from J, leaving 11 bases between them. The CDR3 contains 14 residues. Germline V CDR1 and CDR2: SGHAT, FQNNGV. CDR3 in amino acids: CASSKGGPTDTQYF. The CDR3 DNA reads as TGTGCCAGCAGCAAGGGAGGACCCACAGATACGCAGTATTTT.

This clone appeared a single time. This chain connects TRBV6-5 to TRBJ1-1; 9 bases map to TRBD1. The J segment lost 1 base and the V segment lost 8 bases, leaving 2 bases of the junction unmatched. CDR1 is MNHEY, CDR2 SVGAGI, per germline. The CDR3 has 13 residues. CDR3 loop: CASLDRGNTEAFF. The CDR3, as DNA: TGTGCCAGCTTGGACAGGGGGAACACTGAAGCTTTCTTT.

The chain uses TRBV5-1 and TRBJ2-5; D is possibly TRBD2 (6 bases). This CDR3 has 15 amino acids. From germline, CDR1 is SGHRS and CDR2 YFSETQ. V was clipped by 4 bases and J by 4 bases, with 17 bases between them. The CDR3 here is CASSAGTQGGETQYF. CDR3 DNA sequence: TGCGCCAGCAGCGCAGGGACCCAGGGAGGAGAGACCCAGTACTTC. The variable domain in full, with the rest retrieved from reference TRBV5-1 and TRBJ2-5, is KAGVTQTPRYLIKTRGQQVTLSCSPISGHRSVSWYQQTPGQGLQFLFEYFSETQRNKGNFPGRFSGRQFSNSRSEMNVSTLELGDSALYLCASSAGTQGGETQYFGPGTRLLVL.

This chain connects TRBV14 to TRBJ2-2, with 8 bases lining up with TRBD2. CDR1 is SGHDN and CDR2 is FVKESK in the germline V gene. Losses at the gene ends were 1 base for V and 4 bases for J; bases not matched to a gene: 2. This CDR3 has 15 amino acids. The CDR3 sequence is CASSQVGTSTGELFF. As DNA, the CDR3 is TGTGCCAGCAGCCAAGTAGGGACTAGCACCGGGGAGCTGTTTTTT.

The chain links TRBV7-8 to TRBJ2-1; no clear D. CDR1 is SGHVS, CDR2 FQNEAQ, per germline. The length of the CDR3 is 12 residues. Trimming left V 5 bases short and J 8 bases short, with 10 bases between. CDR3 loop: CASSPQRDEQFF. The CDR3 nucleotides read TGTGCCAGCAGCCCCCAGCGCGATGAGCAGTTCTTC.

The chain joins TRBV11-1 to TRBJ2-7; 9 bases are shared with TRBD1. Germline V gives CDR1 SGHAT, CDR2 FQDESV (reference sequence). The CDR3 has 14 residues. The V segment lost 6 bases and the J segment 5 bases; nucleotides outside the gene matches: 8. CDR3 DNA: TGTGCCAGCAGAGCCCGGGACAGGGTTGACGAGCAGTACTTC. Residues: CASRARDRVDEQYF.

This chain links TRBV24-1 with TRBJ2-5; possibly TRBD2 for D (5 bases). Per germline, CDR1 KGHDR and CDR2 SFDVKD. Between the trimmed V and J ends, which lost 4 bases and 2 bases, there was a span of 10 bases. The length of the CDR3 is 14 residues. CDR3 protein: CATSEIRDQETQYF. The CDR3 DNA reads TGTGCCACCAGTGAAATCCGGGATCAAGAGACCCAGTACTTC.

The genes are TRBV4-3 and TRBJ1-5, with 7 positions matching TRBD1. Germline V CDR1 and CDR2: LGHNA, YSLEER. The CDR3 runs to 14 residues. Unmatched junction bases numbered 3, after V lost 2 bases and J lost 5 bases. This chain's CDR3 is CASSQRQGDQPQHF. The DNA for the CDR3 is TGCGCCAGCAGCCAAAGGCAGGGGGATCAGCCCCAGCATTTT.

This chain connects TRBV27 to TRBJ2-1, with TRBD2 identical over 8 bases. Trimming took 0 bases from V and 6 from J; bases not matched to a gene: 4. Germline CDR1 MNHEY, CDR2 SMNVEV (reference sequence). The CDR3 is 15 residues long. CDR3 amino acids: CASSLSALAGNEQFF. CDR3 nucleotide sequence: TGTGCCAGCAGTTTATCGGCGCTAGCGGGCAATGAGCAGTTCTTC.

In its sample, this clone was seen once. The genes are TRBV7-2 and TRBJ2-5, with D perhaps TRBD1 (6 bases). The CDR3 extends over 15 amino acids. CDR1 is SGHTA and CDR2 is FQGNSA in the germline V gene. The ends were cut back, 4 bases at V and 2 bases at J, with 14 bases in the middle. CDR3 loop: CASSSLQGPQETQYF. The CDR3 DNA reads TGTGCCAGCAGCTCTCTACAGGGTCCACAAGAGACCCAGTACTTC.

The chain combines TRBV6-1 with TRBJ2-7; D is uncertain. V was pared by 2 bases and J by 2 bases, with 7 bases between. The CDR3 covers 13 residues. Germline loops: CDR1 MNHNS, CDR2 SASEGT. CDR3 protein: CASSEQVTYEQYV. The CDR3 DNA follows: TGTGCCAGCAGTGAACAGGTAACCTACGAGCAGTACGTC.

The J gene is TRBJ1-1, the V gene TRBV24-1; 9 bases map to TRBD1. Germline lookup yields CDR1 KGHDR and CDR2 SFDVKD. The CDR3 runs 13 residues. V shed 8 bases and J 1 base; nucleotides not matched to a gene: 1. The DNA for the CDR3 is TGTGCCACCAAGGACAGGGGGAACACTGAAGCTTTCTTT. Its translation: CATKDRGNTEAFF.

The chain carries TRBV5-1 and TRBJ2-5; 7 bases align to TRBD2. The germline V gene has CDR1 SGHRS and CDR2 YFSETQ. This CDR3 has 16 amino acids. J lost 5 bases, V lost 4 bases, and 14 bases had no gene match. CDR3 region: CASSRGIGEGEETQYF. In nucleotides, the CDR3 is TGCGCCAGCAGCCGGGGGATAGGGGAGGGCGAGGAGACCCAGTACTTC.

This clone is termed medium-sized. The rearrangement links TRBV4-3 to TRBJ1-4; D is possibly TRBD1 (6 bases). Germline V CDR1 and CDR2: LGHNA, YSLEER. V lost 4 bases and J lost 7, with 16 bases in between. The CDR3 consists of 15 residues. The DNA of the CDR3 is TGCGCCAGCAGCCCAGAAACAGGGTATGGTGAAAAACTGTTTTTT. Its protein product is CASSPETGYGEKLFF.

V gene TRBV9 combines with J gene TRBJ1-5; TRBD1 matches 7 bases. V was pared by 4 bases and J by 0 bases, with 4 bases of the junction left unmatched. Germline V gives CDR1 SGDLS, CDR2 YYNGEE. This CDR3 is 15 amino acids long. The CDR3 here is CASSQTGYSNQPQHF. For the CDR3, the DNA is TGTGCCAGCAGCCAGACAGGGTATAGCAATCAGCCCCAGCATTTT.

The V and J genes are TRBV5-4 and TRBJ2-1; 9 nucleotides line up with TRBD1. The germline CDR1 and CDR2 sequences are SGHNT and YYREEE (reference sequence). There are 17 residues in the CDR3. With V trimmed by 2 bases and J by 6 bases, 12 bases remained unmatched. The CDR3 DNA reads as TGTGCCAGCAGCTTCGGGGCCGGGACAGGGATAGGCAATGAGCAGTTCTTC. Amino acids: CASSFGAGTGIGNEQFF.

V gene TRBV19 combines with J gene TRBJ2-2; TRBD1 matches 9 bases. Germline assignment: CDR1 LNHDA and CDR2 SQIVND (reference sequence). The CDR3 sequence is 13 residues long. J was trimmed by 3 bases and V by 9 bases; bases with no gene match: 2. CDR3 sequence reads: CASRDRDTGELFF. DNA for the CDR3: TGTGCCAGCAGGGACAGGGACACCGGGGAGCTGTTTTTT.

Comment on this clone: A junction boundary mismatches the germline segment, possibly from a read error. The rearrangement uses TRBV5-6 and TRBJ2-4, with a weak D call TRBD2 (5 bases). This CDR3 contains 12 residues. Per germline, CDR1 SGHDT and CDR2 YYEEEE. The CDR3 coding sequence is TGTGCCAGCAGTTCAGATCGGCCCGGGCGGGACTTC. The encoded protein is CASSSDRPGRDF.

The genes are TRBV7-2 and TRBJ2-1; maybe TRBD1 (6 bases). V dropped 9 bases and J dropped 2 bases, with 14 bases sitting between them. Germline assignment: CDR1 SGHTA and CDR2 FQGNSA. CDR3 length equals 14 residues. For the CDR3, the DNA is TGTGCCAGTATGCGGACAGAGCCCTACAATGAGCAGTTCTTC. It is translated as CASMRTEPYNEQFF. The variable domain in full, completed from reference TRBV7-2 and TRBJ2-1, reads GAGVSQSPSNKVTEKGKDVELRCDPISGHTALYWYRQSLGQGLEFLIYFQGNSAPDKSGLPSDRFSAERTGGSVSTLTIQRTQQEDSAVYLCASMRTEPYNEQFFGPGTRLTVL.

This chain joins TRBV6-2 or TRBV6-3 and TRBJ1-5, with TRBD1 as a possible D gene (6 bases). CDR1 MNHEY and CDR2 SVGEGT come from the germline V gene. V was shortened by 4 bases and J by 3 bases, with 10 bases between the two germline ends. The CDR3 covers 14 residues. The CDR3 loop reads CASSFSGANQPQHF. The DNA for the CDR3 is TGTGCCAGCAGTTTCTCAGGGGCCAATCAGCCCCAGCATTTT.

The chain joins TRBV6-5 to TRBJ2-1, with 8 positions matching TRBD2. The CDR3 runs to 16 residues. V gave up 4 bases and J gave up 2 bases; unmatched junction bases: 7. Germline V gives CDR1 MNHEY, CDR2 SVGAGI. The CDR3: CASSSLSGGPYNEQFF. The CDR3 coding sequence is TGTGCCAGCAGTTCGTTGAGCGGGGGCCCCTACAATGAGCAGTTCTTC.

The chain employs TRBV9 and TRBJ2-7, with D possibly being TRBD1 (5 bases). Looked up from germline, CDR1 is SGDLS and CDR2 is YYNGEE. CDR3 length equals 14 residues. V gave up 4 bases and J gave up 2 bases, with 13 bases separating them. In nucleotides, the CDR3 is TGTGCCAGCAGCCTAGGTCCAGGGCCCTACGAGCAGTACGTC. It translates to CASSLGPGPYEQYV.

This chain connects TRBV18 to TRBJ2-7, with 9 bases that match TRBD2. Trimming at V came to 0 bases and at J to 3 bases, leaving 6 bases not matched to a gene. Germline CDR1 KGHSH, CDR2 LQKENI. This CDR3 has 16 residues. As DNA, the CDR3 is TGTGCCAGCTCACCACCTGGGACTAGCAGCCTCTACGAGCAGTACTTC. Protein product: CASSPPGTSSLYEQYF.

This clone was found once. This chain joins TRBV14 and TRBJ1-1; D is unresolved. Trimming left V 5 bases short and J 4 bases short, with 17 bases between. In germline, CDR1 is SGHDN, CDR2 FVKESK. The CDR3 loop spans 15 amino acids. In nucleotides, the CDR3 is TGTGCCAGCAGCTCTACTCAGGTTGCCGGCACTGAAGCTTTCTTT. It yields the protein CASSSTQVAGTEAFF.

V is TRBV5-1 and J is TRBJ1-1; a possible D gene is TRBD1 (6 bases). Germline V CDR1 and CDR2: SGHRS, YFSETQ. Trimming shortened V by 3 bases and J by 3 bases, and 12 bases separated the two germline ends. The CDR3 runs to 14 residues. CDR3 DNA: TGCGCCAGCAGCTCAACAGGGTCGGACACTGAAGCTTTCTTT. Protein: CASSSTGSDTEAFF.

This clone was seen a few times. The chain joins TRBV5-1 to TRBJ1-2, with TRBD1 identical over 7 bases. This CDR3 contains 13 residues. V shed 4 bases and J 2 bases; nucleotides not matched to a gene: 2. Looked up from germline, CDR1 is SGHRS and CDR2 is YFSETQ. Here the CDR3 DNA reads TGCGCCAGCAGCGAGGGACAGAACTATGGCTACACCTTC. This gives the protein CASSEGQNYGYTF.

This rearrangement joins TRBV18 to TRBJ1-1; D may be TRBD1 (6 bases). Germline V gene lookup returns CDR1 KGHSH and CDR2 LQKENI. The ends were cut back, 4 bases at V and 0 bases at J, with 9 bases in the middle. The CDR3 totals 14 residues. The CDR3 DNA reads as TGTGCCAGCTCACAGGACAGACTGAACACTGAAGCTTTCTTT. It translates to CASSQDRLNTEAFF. Looking up the rest from reference TRBV18 and TRBJ1-1 gives the full variable domain: NAGVMQNPRHLVRRRGQEARLRCSPMKGHSHVYWYRQLPEEGLKFMVYLQKENIIDESGMPKERFSAEFPKEGPSILRIQQVVRGDSAAYFCASSQDRLNTEAFFGQGTRLTVV.

The rearrangement joins TRBV5-8 to TRBJ2-5; 9 positions match TRBD1. The CDR3 runs 17 residues. In germline, CDR1 is SGHTS, CDR2 YDEGEE. V was pared by 9 bases and J by 4 bases, with 19 bases of the junction left unmatched. CDR3 sequence reads: CATFWPDWTGVRETQYF. Here the CDR3 DNA reads TGTGCCACCTTTTGGCCCGATTGGACAGGGGTACGAGAGACCCAGTACTTC.

The chain recombines TRBV11-2 with TRBJ2-7; no definite D call. The germline V and J ends were trimmed by 1 base and 3 bases, with 7 bases remaining between them. The V gene's germline CDR1 is SGHAT and CDR2 FQNNGV. This CDR3 has 13 residues. CDR3 DNA: TGTGCCAGCAGCTTAGCCTCGGGCTACGAGCAGTACGTC. Protein: CASSLASGYEQYV.